A single T cell receptor (beta chain) is shown here with its context. Its antigen is as yet unknown. TCRdb called the reads again in MiXCR, with one record for every CDR3 protein. The sample has fewer than 650,000 distinct CDR3 sequences; 40% are singletons. V gave up 5 bases and J gave up 9 bases; unmatched junction bases: 10. Germline V gene sequence: CDR1 SEHNR, CDR2 FQNEAQ (reference sequence). This CDR3 is 15 amino acids long. This specimen belongs to a study of T cell repertoires in cytomegalovirus infection. For the study at large: Selected CMV epitopes included recently identified HLA-C-restricted ones as well as well-studied HLA-B-restricted ones. The public TCR beta signatures pointed to both CMV infection and matching HLA type.

Study findings and constraints: Ex vivo, HLA-C-restricted CMV-specific TCR beta clonotypes prevailed over the rest of the response. Cumulative public TCR beta family frequency identified carriers of CMV plus the relevant HLA.

This TCR was sampled from a human donor in good health (CMV status not recorded). Some clones in this sample may be carry-over from other donors' samples. The source material was cultured PBMCs, sampled from culture after CMV antigen stimulation. V and J are TRBV7-9 and TRBJ1-6; TRBD1 aligns across 7 bases. CDR3 nucleotides: TGTGCCAGCAGCCAAGGGACAGACCGTGGTTCACCCCTCCACTTT. It is translated as CASSQGTDRGSPLHF.